This is a list of T cell receptor beta chains from one sample in a study of blood T cell repertoires in COVID-19. Sequencing was performed with immunoSEQ multiplex PCR; in TCRdb, only in-frame clones are kept and a portion is missing. The table records 130,000 to 150,000 clones, 80% to 90% of them present only once. The sample comprised peripheral blood. The receptors shown here come from a woman aged 60-70 years with active COVID-19. The CDR3 runs from the conserved cysteine through the conserved F or W. Fields, in order: D gene, J gene, clone size, V gene, CDR3 protein, CDR3 DNA. The D gene is left open where the match is weak. Clone size is not always given. Where it is, it says once, few, many or a class for expanded clones.

. | TRBJ2-3 | . | TRBV7-2 | CASSFRAEGPDTQYF | TGTGCCAGCAGCTTCCGGGCCGAGGGCCCCGATACGCAGTATTTT
TRBD2 | TRBJ2-1 | once | TRBV5-1 | CASSFWGGDGNEQFF | TGCGCCAGCAGCTTTTGGGGGGGAGACGGCAATGAGCAGTTCTTC
TRBD1 | TRBJ1-2 | . | TRBV19 | CASSRQGSSHGYTF | TGTGCCAGTAGCCGACAGGGGAGTTCCCATGGCTACACCTTC
. | TRBJ2-5 | . | TRBV7-2 | CASSLGGRRETQYF | TGTGCCAGCAGCTTAGGGGGCCGGAGAGAGACCCAGTACTTC
TRBD2 | TRBJ2-2 | . | TRBV7-2 | CASSLGTSGLSTGELFF | TGTGCCAGCAGCCTCGGGACTAGCGGGTTAAGCACCGGGGAGCTGTTTTTT
. | TRBJ2-5 | . | TRBV30 | CAWSTTYQETQYF | TGTGCCTGGAGTACTACGTACCAAGAGACCCAGTACTTC
. | TRBJ2-7 | . | TRBV6-5 | CASSYSAFLAYEQYF | TGTGCCAGCAGTTACTCGGCTTTCCTGGCCTACGAGCAGTACTTC
TRBD1 | TRBJ2-5 | . | TRBV5-1 | CASTKRTGNQETQYF | TGCGCCAGCACCAAAAGGACAGGGAACCAAGAGACCCAGTACTTC
TRBD1 | TRBJ1-2 | . | TRBV10-3 | CATPRQGIPYGYTF | TGTGCCACCCCCCGACAGGGGATACCCTATGGCTACACCTTC
. | TRBJ2-7 | . | TRBV3-1/TRBV3-2 | CASGLASYEQYF | TGTGCCAGCGGGCTCGCTTCCTACGAGCAGTACTTC
. | TRBJ1-1 | . | TRBV18 | CASSPIRNTEAFF | TGTGCCAGCTCACCGATCAGAAACACTGAAGCTTTCTTT
TRBD2 | TRBJ2-1 | once | TRBV7-8 | CASSFRTSGSLNEQFF | TGTGCCAGCAGCTTTCGGACTAGCGGGAGTCTCAATGAGCAGTTCTTC
. | TRBJ2-7 | . | TRBV11-2 | CASSLAEGRAVYEQYF | TGTGCCAGCAGCTTAGCAGAGGGTCGGGCAGTATACGAGCAGTACTTC
. | TRBJ2-6 | once | TRBV3-1/TRBV3-2 | CASSQPVEQSSAGANVLTF | TGTGCCAGCAGCCAACCCGTGGAACAGTCTTCGGCTGGGGCCAACGTCCTGACTTTC
TRBD2 | TRBJ2-5 | . | TRBV7-3 | CASSFGGGKETQYF | TGTGCCAGCAGCTTCGGCGGGGGGAAAGAGACCCAGTACTTC
TRBD1 | TRBJ2-5 | . | TRBV28 | CASSLRTGGAQGETQYF | TGTGCCAGCAGTTTACGTACAGGGGGCGCCCAGGGAGAGACCCAGTACTTC
TRBD1 | TRBJ2-4 | . | TRBV6-2/TRBV6-3 | CASSHASDRVNIQYF | TGTGCCAGCAGCCACGCCTCGGACAGGGTAAACATTCAGTACTTC
. | TRBJ2-1 | . | TRBV11-3 | CASSLAPNEQFF | TGTGCCAGCAGCTTAGCCCCGAATGAGCAGTTCTTC
TRBD1 | TRBJ1-5 | . | TRBV7-2 | CASSLVTGGDQPQHF | TGTGCCAGCAGCTTAGTTACAGGGGGAGATCAGCCCCAGCATTTT
. | TRBJ1-5 | . | TRBV27 | CASRSSGLGGNQPQHF | TGTGCCAGCAGGAGTTCCGGCTTAGGGGGCAATCAGCCCCAGCATTTT
. | TRBJ1-1 | . | TRBV19 | CASSIWGHTEAFF | TGTGCCAGTAGTATATGGGGCCACACTGAAGCTTTCTTT
TRBD1 | TRBJ1-4 | . | TRBV2 | CASSTRDREEKLFF | TGTGCCAGCAGTACCCGGGACAGGGAGGAAAAACTGTTTTTT
. | TRBJ1-2 | . | TRBV18 | CASSPFPDYGYTF | TGTGCCAGCTCACCATTCCCCGACTATGGCTACACCTTC
. | TRBJ2-6 | . | TRBV10-2 | CASTRAGSGANVLTF | TGCGCCAGCACCCGAGCAGGCTCTGGGGCCAACGTCCTGACTTTC
TRBD2 | TRBJ2-7 | . | TRBV19 | CASSDGLAGAYEQYF | TGTGCCAGTAGTGACGGACTAGCGGGGGCCTACGAGCAGTACTTC
TRBD1 | TRBJ2-7 | . | TRBV5-6 | CASSRDRVYEQYF | TGTGCCAGCAGCCGTGACAGGGTCTACGAGCAGTACTTC
TRBD2 | TRBJ2-1 | . | TRBV28 | CASSFSGTSGRGEQFF | TGTGCCAGCAGTTTCTCCGGGACTAGCGGGAGAGGTGAGCAGTTCTTC
TRBD1 | TRBJ2-7 | . | TRBV7-3 | CASRSGTGGSEQYF | TGTGCCAGCAGATCCGGGACAGGGGGCTCCGAGCAGTACTTC
. | TRBJ1-1 | . | TRBV30 | CAWRVTGEAFF | TGTGCCTGGAGGGTGACGGGGGAAGCTTTCTTT
TRBD2 | TRBJ2-1 | . | TRBV28 | CASSLPGLAASYNEQFF | TGTGCCAGCAGTTTACCCGGACTAGCGGCTTCCTACAATGAGCAGTTCTTC
TRBD1 | TRBJ2-5 | . | TRBV7-2 | CASSPGTGAFQETQYF | TGTGCCAGCAGCCCGGGGACAGGGGCGTTCCAAGAGACCCAGTACTTC
TRBD2 | TRBJ2-2 | few | TRBV2 | CASTLAPRGGTGELFF | TGTGCCAGCACTTTAGCGCCCCGGGGGGGCACCGGGGAGCTGTTTTTT